These 32 T cell receptor beta chains were sequenced from one sample in a study of shared clonotypes between healthy human individuals. Only in-frame clones appear in the TCRdb table, and some are missing; sequencing was by immunoSEQ multiplex PCR. The sample carries tens of thousands of clones, about 64% recorded once. Sequences were obtained from memory CD8+ T cells sorted from blood. Subset denoted: CD45RO+ cells pooled with CCR7-negative TemRA cells. The receptors stem from a man aged 30 to 39 in good health.

J is TRBJ2-3 and V is TRBV11-1; maybe TRBD1 (6 bases). The CDR3 contains 14 residues. V lost 5 bases and J lost 4, with 13 bases in between. Germline V CDR1 and CDR2: SGHAT, FQDESV (reference sequence). The chain's CDR3 is CASSASTGPDTQYF. The CDR3 DNA reads TGTGCCAGCAGCGCCTCGACAGGTCCAGATACGCAGTATTTT.

This clone was recorded many times. The genes are TRBV11-2 and TRBJ2-5; possibly TRBD2 for D (6 bases). Germline CDR1 reads SGHAT; CDR2 reads FQNNGV. V lost 1 base, J lost 4 bases, and 13 bases lay in between. CDR3 length: 15 residues. The CDR3 DNA reads TGTGCCAGCAGCTTAGTAGGGACTTCTGCAGAGACCCAGTACTTC. The encoded protein is CASSLVGTSAETQYF.

In the case of this clone: This probably arose from a read error, given a far larger clone one base away. V and J are TRBV6-5 and TRBJ2-2, with no clear D. Germline V gives CDR1 MNHEY, CDR2 SVGAGI. Trimming cost V 5 bases and J 3 bases, with 4 bases left between them. This CDR3 spans 12 amino acids. The CDR3 coding sequence is TGTGCCAGCAGTCCATACACCGGGGAGCTGTTTTTT. Translated, it gives CASSPYTGELFF.

This chain joins TRBV10-3 and TRBJ1-5; D gene ambiguous. The CDR3 covers 14 residues. Germline V lookup: CDR1 ENHRY, CDR2 SYGVKD. The V and J ends lost 2 bases and 2 bases respectively, with 7 bases between them. CDR3 in DNA: TGTGCCATCAGTGAGGACACCGGCAATCAGCCCCAGCATTTT. This sequence encodes CAISEDTGNQPQHF.

This clone occurred once. The V and J genes are TRBV9 and TRBJ2-4, with 7 positions matching TRBD2. The CDR3 sequence is 15 residues long. The germline V gene encodes CDR1 SGDLS and CDR2 YYNGEE. The V segment lost 2 bases and the J segment 1 base; nucleotides outside the gene matches: 3. In nucleotides, the CDR3 is TGTGCCAGCAGCGTTTCGGGGGGTGCCAAAAACATTCAGTACTTC. It codes for CASSVSGGAKNIQYF.

CDR3 in DNA: TGTGCCAGCAGTGAAGGAACAGGGTTTAGACAGCCCCAGCATTTT. Its translation is CASSEGTGFRQPQHF. The genes are TRBV2 and TRBJ1-5; D possibly corresponds to TRBD1 (6 bases). CDR1 and CDR2 (germline): SNHLY, FYNNEI. The V and J ends lost 1 base and 7 bases respectively, with 14 bases between them. The CDR3 sequence is 15 residues long.

The chain links TRBV4-3 to TRBJ2-6; the D is unclear. The CDR3 is 16 amino acids. Trimming left V 4 bases short and J 1 base short, with 11 bases between. From germline, CDR1 is LGHNA and CDR2 YSLEER. The CDR3, as DNA: TGCGCCAGCAGCCGAAATGCCGGTTCTGGGGCCAACGTCCTGACTTTC. Amino acid sequence: CASSRNAGSGANVLTF.

As for this clone: An end of the junction does not agree with germline; a read error may underlie this. The chain links TRBV25-1 to TRBJ2-5; TRBD1 might be the D (6 bases). The CDR3 is 11 residues long. Germline values: CDR1 MGHDK, CDR2 SYGVNS. Written as DNA, the CDR3 is TGTGCCAGCAGTATGGGGGCCCATCAGCACTTC. Protein sequence: CASSMGAHQHF.

DNA for the CDR3: TGTGCCAGCAGCTTAGTCGGGGAAAGCAATCAGCCCCAGCATTTT. Protein: CASSLVGESNQPQHF. This rearrangement joins TRBV7-2 to TRBJ1-5; no definite D call. The CDR3 consists of 15 residues. V shed 1 base and J shed 1 base, with 8 bases lying between them. Germline CDR1 SGHTA, CDR2 FQGNSA.

The V and J genes are TRBV6-5 and TRBJ2-7, with TRBD1 as a possible D gene (6 bases). This CDR3 region has 14 residues. The ends were cut back, 8 bases at V and 0 bases at J, with 14 bases in the middle. Germline assignment: CDR1 MNHEY and CDR2 SVGAGI. CDR3 protein: CASGTTGLSYEQYF. CDR3 in DNA: TGTGCCAGCGGAACCACAGGGCTCTCCTACGAGCAGTACTTC.

This clone was seen only a few times. This rearrangement joins TRBV4-3 to TRBJ2-3; TRBD1 matches at 9 bases. Germline V lookup: CDR1 LGHNA, CDR2 YSLEER. V lost 3 bases and J lost 2; bases outside the gene matches: 9. This CDR3 is built from 17 residues. The CDR3 coding sequence is TGCGCCAGCAGCCATGATCCCGGGACAGGGTACACAGATACGCAGTATTTT. Translated: CASSHDPGTGYTDTQYF.

As DNA, the CDR3 is TGTGCCATCAGTGAGTCGATAGCCGAGGGATACAATGAGCAGTTCTTC. This codes for CAISESIAEGYNEQFF. The V and J genes are TRBV10-3 and TRBJ2-1; D might be TRBD2 (5 bases). The CDR3 has 16 amino acids. V was shortened by 0 bases and J by 4 bases, with 13 bases between the two germline ends. From germline, CDR1 is ENHRY and CDR2 SYGVKD.

This chain uses TRBV28 with TRBJ2-7; a possible D gene is TRBD1 (6 bases). With 1 base removed from V and 1 base from J, the gap between germline ends came to 17 bases. The CDR3 length is 17 residues. The germline V gene has CDR1 MDHEN and CDR2 SYDVKM. The DNA of the CDR3 is TGTGCCAGCAGTTTATCAATTTCGGGCGGACAGTCCTACGAGCAGTACTTC. Translated: CASSLSISGGQSYEQYF. The variable domain in full, completed from reference TRBV28 and TRBJ2-7, reads DVKVTQSSRYLVKRTGEKVFLECVQDMDHENMFWYRQDPGLGLRLIYFSYDVKMKEKGDIPEGYSVSREKKERFSLILESASTNQTSMYLCASSLSISGGQSYEQYFGPGTRLTVT.

The V call is TRBV11-2, the J call TRBJ2-2; D gene ambiguous. The CDR3 extends over 15 amino acids. Trimming removed 2 bases from V and 1 base from J, with 8 bases in between. Germline CDR1 SGHAT, CDR2 FQNNGV. The CDR3 bases are TGTGCCAGCAGCTTATGGACCTTGAACACCGGGGAGCTGTTTTTT. This sequence encodes CASSLWTLNTGELFF.

The chain carries TRBV6-1 and TRBJ1-1; D unclear. Germline-derived CDR1 and CDR2 are MNHNS and SASEGT. V shed 2 bases and J shed 1 base, with 5 bases lying between them. This CDR3 contains 13 residues. The CDR3 sequence is CASSERGNTEAFF. The DNA of the CDR3 is TGTGCCAGCAGTGAACGGGGGAACACTGAAGCTTTCTTT.

This clone was recorded at least ten times. The V gene is TRBV6-4, the J gene TRBJ2-2; 12 bases map to TRBD2. The CDR3 is made up of 15 amino acids. Germline V gives CDR1 MRHNA, CDR2 SNTAGT. With 0 bases clipped from V and 9 bases from J, the junction kept 2 bases outside the gene matches. The CDR3 loop is CASSDSTSGSRELFF. CDR3 DNA: TGTGCCAGCAGTGACTCGACTAGCGGGAGCCGGGAGCTGTTTTTT.

The table lists this clone with many counts. Distinct nucleotide sequences in the sample also encode this CDR3. J is TRBJ2-2 and V is TRBV6-5, with D uncertain. Trimming removed 5 bases at V and 4 bases at J, with 5 bases between. The germline gives CDR1 MNHEY, CDR2 SVGAGI. CDR3 size: 12 residues. The CDR3 nucleotides are TGTGCCAGCAGTCGGTTCACCGGGGAGCTGTTTTTT. Encoded protein: CASSRFTGELFF.

The rearrangement joins TRBV5-4 to TRBJ2-7; D may be TRBD2 (5 bases). The germline V gene has CDR1 SGHNT and CDR2 YYREEE (reference sequence). The length of the CDR3 is 14 residues. V was cut by 0 bases and J by 0 bases, with 7 bases left in between. The CDR3 loop reads CASSLGGSSYEQYF. CDR3 nucleotide sequence: TGTGCCAGCAGCTTGGGAGGGAGCTCCTACGAGCAGTACTTC.

This clone has ten or more counts. The V and J genes are TRBV12-5 and TRBJ2-2; no firm D call. The CDR3 contains 12 residues. V was pared by 1 base and J by 8 bases, with 5 bases between. Germline CDR1 LGHNT, CDR2 FRNRAP. CDR3 in amino acids: CASGLGAGELFF. The DNA of the CDR3 is TGTGCTAGTGGTTTGGGGGCTGGGGAGCTGTTTTTT.

V usage is TRBV6-6 and J usage is TRBJ2-7; 10 bases agree with TRBD2. The V gene's germline CDR1 is MNHNY and CDR2 SVGAGI (reference sequence). The CDR3 length is 15 residues. J was trimmed by 3 bases and V by 4 bases; bases with no gene match: 6. The CDR3 reads CASSLAGGTYYEQYF. CDR3 sequence (DNA): TGTGCCAGCAGTTTAGCGGGAGGAACATACTACGAGCAGTACTTC.

V and J are TRBV9 and TRBJ2-7; the D is unclear. V lost 4 bases to trimming and J lost 4 bases, with 12 bases between them. The CDR3 has 13 residues. Germline V gives CDR1 SGDLS, CDR2 YYNGEE. The CDR3 nucleotides read TGTGCCAGCAGCTCTGGGAATTTGTACGAGCAGTACTTC. Protein product: CASSSGNLYEQYF.

This chain joins TRBV2 and TRBJ2-7; 7 bases agree with TRBD2. The CDR3 is 13 amino acids. CDR1 and CDR2 (germline): SNHLY, FYNNEI. V lost 10 bases, J lost 6 bases, and 12 bases stayed unmatched. CDR3 protein: CANRDYYNGEQYF. CDR3 DNA sequence: TGTGCCAACCGGGACTACTACAATGGCGAGCAGTACTTC. The complete variable domain, with remaining parts taken from reference TRBV2 and TRBJ2-7, reads EPEVTQTPSHQVTQMGQEVILRCVPISNHLYFYWYRQILGQKVEFLVSFYNNEISEKSEIFDDQFSVERPDGSNFTLKIRSTKLEDSAMYFCANRDYYNGEQYFGPGTRLTVT.

This clone was observed many times. The gene calls are TRBV6-4 and TRBJ2-3; maybe TRBD1 (6 bases). V dropped 4 bases and J dropped 1 base, with 6 bases sitting between them. The length of the CDR3 is 13 residues. Germline V gene data show CDR1 as MRHNA and CDR2 as SNTAGT. The CDR3 here is CASSGTGTDTQYF. The CDR3 DNA reads TGTGCCAGCAGTGGGACAGGCACAGATACGCAGTATTTT.

Only a few counts were recorded for this clone. The rearrangement links TRBV18 to TRBJ2-7; D uncertain. Deletions cut 3 bases from V and 3 bases from J, with 9 bases between. This CDR3 is 13 amino acids long. Per the germline V gene, CDR1 is KGHSH and CDR2 is LQKENI. CDR3 region: CASSPTADYEQYF. The CDR3 DNA reads TGTGCCAGCTCACCCACGGCAGACTACGAGCAGTACTTC.

The chain employs TRBV2 and TRBJ2-5, with D possibly TRBD1 on 5 matching bases. Deletions cut 3 bases from V and 0 bases from J, with 8 bases between. This CDR3 region has 14 residues. Germline V gene lookup returns CDR1 SNHLY and CDR2 FYNNEI. The CDR3 loop is CASSEETDQETQYF. In DNA form, the CDR3 reads TGTGCCAGCAGTGAGGAGACAGACCAAGAGACCCAGTACTTC.

This clone appeared a few times. The chain has TRBV2 and TRBJ2-7, with 10 bases aligning to TRBD2. This CDR3 spans 14 amino acids. The J segment lost 4 bases and the V segment lost 6 bases, leaving 6 bases of the junction unmatched. Germline V gives CDR1 SNHLY, CDR2 FYNNEI. In nucleotides, the CDR3 is TGTGCCAGCAGCTATAGCGGGAGGTGGTACGAGCAGTACTTC. This gives the protein CASSYSGRWYEQYF.

The J gene is TRBJ2-2, the V gene TRBV7-9; TRBD2 aligns across 11 bases. V gave up 4 bases and J gave up 2 bases; unmatched junction bases: 9. This CDR3 region has 18 residues. Germline CDR1 reads SEHNR; CDR2 reads FQNEAQ (reference sequence). CDR3 coding DNA: TGTGCCAGCAGCTCCGCCCCGACTAGCGGGACAAACACCGGGGAGCTGTTTTTT. As protein: CASSSAPTSGTNTGELFF.

This clone was observed many times. This rearrangement joins TRBV29-1 to TRBJ2-5; 11 bases align to TRBD2. The CDR3 sequence is 21 residues long. From germline, CDR1 is SQVTM and CDR2 ANQGSEA. With 0 bases clipped from V and 5 bases from J, the junction kept 23 bases outside the gene matches. In DNA, the CDR3 is TGCAGCGTTGAAGATTCCAAAGAACGACGTTTCCAAATAGCGGGAGGGGAGACCCAGTACTTC. It encodes CSVEDSKERRFQIAGGETQYF.

The CDR3 bases are TGTGCCAGCACCCAACAGGGGGTAAGCTCCTACGAGCAGTACTTC. This translates into CASTQQGVSSYEQYF. The chain couples TRBV2 to TRBJ2-7; 8 bases are a match to TRBD1. CDR1 is SNHLY and CDR2 is FYNNEI in the germline V gene. J was trimmed by 0 bases and V by 7 bases; bases with no gene match: 8. This CDR3 has 15 amino acids. Filled out from reference TRBV2 and TRBJ2-7, the complete variable domain reads EPEVTQTPSHQVTQMGQEVILRCVPISNHLYFYWYRQILGQKVEFLVSFYNNEISEKSEIFDDQFSVERPDGSNFTLKIRSTKLEDSAMYFCASTQQGVSSYEQYFGPGTRLTVT.

CDR3 DNA: TGTGCCAGCAGTCCCCGGCAGGGGTCCAACACTGAAGCTTTCTTT. It specifies CASSPRQGSNTEAFF. The genes are TRBV6-6 and TRBJ1-1; the D gene is possibly TRBD1 (6 bases). CDR3 size: 15 residues. From germline, CDR1 is MNHNY and CDR2 SVGAGI (reference sequence). The germline V and J ends were trimmed by 5 bases and 2 bases, with 15 bases remaining between them.

The rearrangement joins TRBV27 to TRBJ1-1; perhaps TRBD1 as D (5 bases). The germline V gene has CDR1 MNHEY and CDR2 SMNVEV (reference sequence). The CDR3 length is 15 residues. Trimming shortened V by 2 bases and J by 6 bases, and 16 bases separated the two germline ends. The CDR3 coding sequence is TGTGCCAGCAGTTTAGGGTGGGGACCCCCTGCTGAAGCTTTCTTT. Amino acids: CASSLGWGPPAEAFF.

J is TRBJ2-1 and V is TRBV14; D is possibly TRBD2 (5 bases). The V and J ends lost 4 bases and 1 base respectively, with 11 bases between them. The CDR3 runs 15 residues. Germline CDR1 and CDR2: SGHDN and FVKESK. CDR3 DNA sequence: TGTGCCAGCAGCCTCGGGTCGGGATCCTACAATGAGCAGTTCTTC. Its protein is CASSLGSGSYNEQFF. Based on the CDR3 plus reference TRBV14 and TRBJ2-1, the full variable domain is EAGVTQFPSHSVIEKGQTVTLRCDPISGHDNLYWYRRVMGKEIKFLLHFVKESKQDESGMPNNRFLAERTGGTYSTLKVQPAELEDSGVYFCASSLGSGSYNEQFFGPGTRLTVL.